The clone carrying this T cell receptor beta chain was picked up a small number of times. For the second PCR, which ran for about 7 to 11 cycles, a sample-barcoded 5' primer and a J-beta primer mix were used. Each CDR3 protein gets one entry after TCRdb re-called the 5' RACE reads with MiXCR. The profile shows around 670,000 distinct CDR3 sequences, about 30% of them singletons. These data belong to a study of blood T cells in healthy people across ages. The V gene's germline CDR1 is SGHVS and CDR2 FNYEAQ. The CDR3 is made up of 14 amino acids. The ends were cut back, 0 bases at V and 7 bases at J, with 12 bases in the middle.

The clonotype originates from a woman of 80 years or more in good health. Sample: blood. The chain joins TRBV7-6 to TRBJ1-2; no definite D call. The CDR3 here is CASSLAGSEGGYTF. For the CDR3, the DNA is TGTGCCAGCAGCTTAGCTGGCAGTGAGGGTGGCTACACCTTC.